A single sample is the source of the 28 T cell receptor beta chains below, sequenced in a study of OX40 agonist ivuxolimab in advanced cancers. Here immunoSEQ multiplex PCR was the method, and the copy in TCRdb shows in-frame clones only, minus some. The table records around 70,000 clones, 81% of them present only once. Sequenced material: CD4+ or CD8+ T cells sorted from blood, taken in a trial of the OX40 agonist ivuxolimab. Receptors originate from an adult with an advanced solid tumor such as melanoma, head and neck, liver or kidney cancer.

The chain joins TRBV6-6 to TRBJ2-5; TRBD2 agrees at 9 bases. V shed 7 bases, J shed 2 bases, and the junction held 8 bases outside the gene matches. CDR3 length equals 15 residues. Germline V lookup: CDR1 MNHNY, CDR2 SVGAGI (reference sequence). The CDR3: CASTNGAGGQETQYF. The CDR3 bases are TGTGCCAGCACGAATGGGGCGGGGGGGCAAGAGACCCAGTACTTC.

The chain carries TRBV6-1 and TRBJ1-5, with D hard to call. The CDR3 loop spans 13 amino acids. In germline, CDR1 is MNHNS, CDR2 SASEGT. Trimming removed 7 bases from V and 5 bases from J, with 12 bases in between. The CDR3 reads CASKTTTYQPQHF. CDR3 in DNA: TGTGCCAGCAAAACGACGACATATCAGCCCCAGCATTTT.

The rearrangement links TRBV27 to TRBJ2-4; no clear D. Germline V gene data show CDR1 as MNHEY and CDR2 as SMNVEV (reference sequence). CDR3 size: 15 residues. Trimming removed 5 bases from V and 0 bases from J, with 11 bases in between. The CDR3: CASSRNTVAKNIQYF. CDR3 DNA: TGTGCCAGCAGTCGGAATACAGTAGCCAAAAACATTCAGTACTTC.

CDR3 amino acids: CASTGSGNQPQHF. CDR3 coding DNA: TGTGCCAGTACCGGTAGCGGCAATCAGCCCCAGCATTTT. The chain has TRBV19 and TRBJ1-5; D unresolved. The V and J ends lost 7 bases and 2 bases respectively, with 9 bases between them. Germline V gene sequence: CDR1 LNHDA, CDR2 SQIVND (reference sequence). The CDR3 spans 13 residues.

This chain links TRBV4-1 with TRBJ2-7, with 11 bases aligning to TRBD2. This CDR3 has 15 amino acids. Germline CDR1 MGHRA, CDR2 YSYEKL. V lost 4 bases, J lost 3 bases, and 5 bases stayed unmatched. CDR3 bases: TGCGCCAGCAGCCGTGGGACTAGCGGCCTCTACGAGCAGTACTTC. Protein: CASSRGTSGLYEQYF.

The chain joins TRBV11-2 to TRBJ2-1; D ambiguous. The V and J ends lost 9 bases and 4 bases respectively, with 19 bases between them. Looked up from germline, CDR1 is SGHAT and CDR2 is FQNNGV. The CDR3 is made up of 15 amino acids. The DNA of the CDR3 is TGTGCCAGTAGGCCCATGTGGTCATCATACAATGAGCAGTTCTTC. Its translation: CASRPMWSSYNEQFF.

The chain uses TRBV5-5 and TRBJ1-2; 9 nucleotides align to TRBD1. This CDR3 is 16 amino acids long. Trimming removed 2 bases from V and 2 bases from J; junction bases left unmatched: 7. The germline V gene has CDR1 SGHKS and CDR2 YYEKEE (reference sequence). The CDR3, as DNA: TGTGCCAGCAGCTTCCGGACAGGGGAGGTGAACTATGGCTACACCTTC. This codes for CASSFRTGEVNYGYTF.

This clone was observed a handful of times. CDR3 sequence reads: CASSLKTGYNEQFF. Here the CDR3 DNA reads TGTGCCAGCAGCTTAAAGACAGGGTACAATGAGCAGTTCTTC. The chain joins TRBV11-1 to TRBJ2-1, with 7 bases fitting TRBD1. Germline CDR1 and CDR2: SGHAT and FQDESV (reference sequence). V was pared by 2 bases and J by 4 bases, with 2 bases of the junction left unmatched. The CDR3 has 14 amino acids.

The chain has TRBV6-5 and TRBJ1-5; TRBD1 matches at 7 bases. This CDR3 is 15 amino acids long. The V gene end was trimmed by 0 bases and the J gene end by 7 bases; junction bases not matched to a gene: 6. CDR1 is MNHEY and CDR2 is SVGAGI in the germline V gene. The CDR3 sequence: CASSYSTGSGQPQHF. The CDR3, as DNA: TGTGCCAGCAGTTACTCGACAGGGTCGGGGCAGCCCCAGCATTTT.

This clone was observed a few times. The junction does not match germline at one end; this may be a read error. V and J are TRBV5-8 and TRBJ2-5, with 8 bases that match TRBD1. Germline loops: CDR1 SGHTS, CDR2 YDEGEE. This CDR3 contains 14 residues. The CDR3 DNA reads TGTGCCAGCAGCTTCGGGACAGGCAAAGACACCCAGTACTTC. Protein: CASSFGTGKDTQYF.

Points on this clone: This sample also contains other DNA sequences that code for the same CDR3. The chain combines TRBV2 with TRBJ1-1; D possibly corresponds to TRBD1 (5 bases). The CDR3 runs 12 residues. V gave up 6 bases and J gave up 4 bases, with 9 bases separating them. From germline, CDR1 is SNHLY and CDR2 FYNNEI. The CDR3 bases are TGTGCCAGCAGCGGGGGGGTCACTGAAGCTTTCTTT. It encodes CASSGGVTEAFF. Combining the CDR3 with reference TRBV2 and TRBJ1-1 gives the whole variable domain EPEVTQTPSHQVTQMGQEVILRCVPISNHLYFYWYRQILGQKVEFLVSFYNNEISEKSEIFDDQFSVERPDGSNFTLKIRSTKLEDSAMYFCASSGGVTEAFFGQGTRLTVV.

The DNA of the CDR3 is TGTGCCAGCAGCCCCTCCTGGGGGTGGAACACCGGGGAGCTGTTTTTT. Translating it yields CASSPSWGWNTGELFF. The rearrangement joins TRBV14 to TRBJ2-2, with D perhaps given as TRBD1 or TRBD2 (5 bases each). Trimming pared 4 bases from V and 1 base from J, leaving 13 bases between. The CDR3 totals 16 residues. Germline V gene data show CDR1 as SGHDN and CDR2 as FVKESK.

For the CDR3, the DNA is TGCGCCAGCAGCTTGGGAGCTGGGGCCAACGTCCTGACTTTC. It is translated as CASSLGAGANVLTF. V usage is TRBV5-1 and J usage is TRBJ2-6; D ambiguous. Germline loops: CDR1 SGHRS, CDR2 YFSETQ. This CDR3 has 14 amino acids. V lost 0 bases and J 2 bases, leaving 3 bases between the germline ends.

This sequence joins TRBV6-6 and TRBJ2-5; D possibly corresponds to TRBD2 (6 bases). V lost 7 bases and J lost 5, with 14 bases in between. The CDR3 consists of 13 residues. The germline gives CDR1 MNHNY, CDR2 SVGAGI (reference sequence). The CDR3 spells CASTRDLGETQYF. CDR3 bases: TGTGCCAGCACGCGGGACCTGGGGGAGACCCAGTACTTC.

The chain employs TRBV15 and TRBJ2-5; D is unresolved. The CDR3 sequence is 13 residues long. Trimming took 2 bases from V and 3 from J, leaving 7 bases between them. Per the germline V gene, CDR1 is LNHNV and CDR2 is YYDKDF (reference sequence). The CDR3 region is CATSRNTEETQYF. DNA of the CDR3: TGTGCCACCAGCAGAAACACGGAAGAGACCCAGTACTTC.

CDR3 protein: CATSRTRDENTEAFF. In DNA form, the CDR3 reads TGTGCCACCAGCAGGACCCGGGACGAGAACACTGAAGCTTTCTTT. This chain connects TRBV15 to TRBJ1-1; possibly TRBD1 for D (5 bases). Germline V lookup: CDR1 LNHNV, CDR2 YYDKDF (reference sequence). This CDR3 contains 15 residues. Trimming pared 3 bases from V and 1 base from J, leaving 12 bases between.

V and J are TRBV25-1 and TRBJ1-2; TRBD1 aligns across 7 bases. The CDR3 covers 14 residues. V lost 4 bases to trimming and J lost 7 bases; unmatched junction nucleotides: 9. CDR1 is MGHDK, CDR2 SYGVNS, per germline. The CDR3 loop is CASSVPGGESGYTF. The CDR3 DNA reads TGTGCCAGCAGTGTTCCAGGGGGGGAGAGTGGCTACACCTTC.

V gene TRBV11-2 combines with J gene TRBJ1-1; D unclear. V lost 0 bases and J lost 6, with 8 bases in between. CDR1 is SGHAT and CDR2 is FQNNGV in the germline V gene. The CDR3 extends over 13 amino acids. The CDR3 protein is CASSLDRLAEAFF. The CDR3 region has the DNA TGTGCCAGCAGCTTAGATAGGTTGGCTGAAGCTTTCTTT.

The CDR3 loop reads CASSLAQGEANTQYF. As DNA, the CDR3 is TGTGCCAGCAGCTTAGCCCAGGGGGAGGCAAATACGCAGTATTTT. J is TRBJ2-3 and V is TRBV7-9; D is perhaps TRBD1 (7 bases). The CDR3 totals 15 residues. Germline V lookup: CDR1 SEHNR, CDR2 FQNEAQ (reference sequence). The V gene lost 0 bases and the J gene lost 7 bases, with 14 bases spanning the gap.

Only one count was recorded for this clone. This rearrangement joins TRBV29-1 to TRBJ1-2; weak D call: TRBD1 (6 bases). Germline V gene sequence: CDR1 SQVTM, CDR2 ANQGSEA. This CDR3 has 13 residues. The V and J ends lost 4 bases and 0 bases respectively, with 9 bases between them. The CDR3 DNA reads TGCAGCGTTGGGGGGACATCTAACTATGGCTACACCTTC. Translating gives CSVGGTSNYGYTF.

This chain joins TRBV5-1 and TRBJ2-1, with D uncertain. The V gene's germline CDR1 is SGHRS and CDR2 YFSETQ. V lost 4 bases and J 5 bases, leaving 16 bases between the germline ends. This CDR3 is built from 15 residues. CDR3 protein: CASSVSGNLDNEQFF. CDR3 in DNA: TGCGCCAGCAGCGTCTCAGGCAACTTAGACAATGAGCAGTTCTTC.

The chain recombines TRBV2 with TRBJ1-5; D ambiguous. V gave up 6 bases and J gave up 0 bases, with 6 bases separating them. CDR1 is SNHLY and CDR2 is FYNNEI in the germline V gene. This CDR3 has 13 residues. DNA for the CDR3: TGTGCCAGCAGCAGTAGTAGCAATCAGCCCCAGCATTTT. Protein: CASSSSSNQPQHF.

This clone was seen a handful of times. V is TRBV12-2 and J is TRBJ2-5; the D call of TRBD2 is as the table states it, not checked on the DNA. TRBV12-2 constitutes a pseudogene. This CDR3 has 11 residues. The CDR3 here is CASRLPRTQYF. The CDR3, as DNA: TGTGCAAGTCGCTTACCGAGGACCCAGTACTTC.

The chain uses TRBV7-2 and TRBJ1-4, with 9 bases that match TRBD1. V shed 2 bases and J 5 bases; nucleotides not matched to a gene: 3. Germline assignment: CDR1 SGHTA and CDR2 FQGNSA. This CDR3 has 15 amino acids. CDR3 nucleotides: TGTGCCAGCAGCTTATACAGGGGGCGGAATGAAAAACTGTTTTTT. It is translated as CASSLYRGRNEKLFF.

The chain is built from TRBV5-1 and TRBJ1-1; tentatively, D is TRBD1 (5 bases). V was trimmed by 4 bases and J by 1 base, leaving 11 bases between them. The CDR3 sequence is 14 residues long. Looked up from germline, CDR1 is SGHRS and CDR2 is YFSETQ. CDR3 nucleotide sequence: TGCGCCAGCAGCAATGGGGGGTCGAACACTGAAGCTTTCTTT. Amino acids: CASSNGGSNTEAFF.

The CDR3 DNA sequence: TGTGCCAGCAGTTTACGAGGGACAGGGCTGTATCAGCCCCAGCATTTT. It specifies CASSLRGTGLYQPQHF. This rearrangement joins TRBV27 to TRBJ1-5; the match to TRBD1 covers 9 bases. V shed 2 bases, J shed 5 bases, and the junction held 7 bases outside the gene matches. The CDR3 is 16 amino acids. Germline V gene data show CDR1 as MNHEY and CDR2 as SMNVEV (reference sequence).

J is TRBJ1-2 and V is TRBV5-1, with TRBD1 identical over 7 bases. Germline V CDR1 and CDR2: SGHRS, YFSETQ. Trimming took 4 bases from V and 3 from J; bases not matched to a gene: 6. The CDR3 covers 14 residues. CDR3 in amino acids: CASSRRTGDYGYTF. Written as DNA, the CDR3 is TGCGCCAGCAGCCGCAGGACAGGCGACTATGGCTACACCTTC.

The V and J genes are TRBV18 and TRBJ2-7, with D perhaps TRBD1 or TRBD2 (5 bases each). The CDR3 sequence is 15 residues long. V was trimmed by 2 bases and J by 6 bases, leaving 17 bases between them. CDR1 is KGHSH and CDR2 is LQKENI in the germline V gene. CDR3: CASSPSGRERTEQYF. CDR3 DNA sequence: TGTGCCAGCTCACCATCCGGCAGGGAGCGGACCGAGCAGTACTTC.